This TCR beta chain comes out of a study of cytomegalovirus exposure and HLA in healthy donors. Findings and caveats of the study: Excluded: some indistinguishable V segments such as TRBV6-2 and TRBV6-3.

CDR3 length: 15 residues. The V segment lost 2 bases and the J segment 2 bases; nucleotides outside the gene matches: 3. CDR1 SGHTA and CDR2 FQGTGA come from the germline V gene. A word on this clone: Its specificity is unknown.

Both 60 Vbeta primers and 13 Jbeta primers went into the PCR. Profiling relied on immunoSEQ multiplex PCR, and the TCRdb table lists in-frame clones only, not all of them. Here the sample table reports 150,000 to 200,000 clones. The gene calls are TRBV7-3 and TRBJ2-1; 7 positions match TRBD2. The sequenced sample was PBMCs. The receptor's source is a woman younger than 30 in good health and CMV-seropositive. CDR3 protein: CASSLQRGPYNEQFF. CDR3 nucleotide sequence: TGTGCCAGCAGCTTACAGCGGGGTCCCTACAATGAGCAGTTCTTC.